The TCR beta chain under discussion was sequenced for a study of blood T cell repertoires in COVID-19. Overall study context: From the United States, Italy and Spain came samples of acute and convalescent COVID-19. The cDNA or gDNA used as material had been derived from T cells, B-cell-depleted T cells, or PBMCs.

CDR1 and CDR2 (germline): LGHDT, YNNKEL (reference sequence). V was cut by 0 bases and J by 13 bases, with 24 bases left in between. This CDR3 contains 16 residues. Method: immunoSEQ multiplex PCR; TCRdb's copy keeps in-frame clones and lacks some. This table has 200,000 to 300,000 clones, about 85% appearing once. The V call is TRBV3-1 (or the pseudogene TRBV3-2), the J call TRBJ1-2, with D perhaps matching TRBD1 (6 bases). This TCR derives from a man aged 55-75 years who had recovered from COVID-19. The specimen was peripheral blood. The CDR3 sequence: CASSQEPAGRGGRTTF. CDR3 nucleotide sequence: TGTGCCAGCAGCCAAGAACCGGCTGGCAGGGGAGGGAGGACCACCTTC.